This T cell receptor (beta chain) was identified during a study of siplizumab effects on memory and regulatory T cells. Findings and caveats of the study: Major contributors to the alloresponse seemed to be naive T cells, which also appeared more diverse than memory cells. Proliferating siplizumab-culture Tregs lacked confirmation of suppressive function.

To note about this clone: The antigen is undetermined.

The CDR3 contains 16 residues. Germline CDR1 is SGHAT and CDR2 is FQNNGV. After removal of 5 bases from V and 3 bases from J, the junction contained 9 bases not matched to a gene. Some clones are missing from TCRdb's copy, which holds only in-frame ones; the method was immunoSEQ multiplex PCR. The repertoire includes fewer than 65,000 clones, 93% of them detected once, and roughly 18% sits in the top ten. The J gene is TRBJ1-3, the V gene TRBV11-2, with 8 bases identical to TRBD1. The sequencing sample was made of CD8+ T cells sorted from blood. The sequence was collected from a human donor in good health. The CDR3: CASSPASGGDGNTIYF. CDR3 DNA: TGTGCCAGCAGCCCGGCCTCAGGGGGCGATGGAAACACCATATATTTT.